This TCR beta chain is drawn from a study of T cell responses to AZD1222 COVID-19 vaccine. Data came from immunoSEQ multiplex PCR; TCRdb stores just in-frame clones and leaves some out. The table lists 75,000 to 100,000 clones, more than 80% of them singletons, with 10% to 15% in the top ten. The ends lost 4 bases at V and 3 bases at J; junction bases unmatched: 7. Per germline, CDR1 SGHRS and CDR2 YFSETQ. The length of the CDR3 is 15 residues. Of note for this clone: What it binds is not known.

Whole-study results and caveats: Rises in breadth and depth of Spike-specific TCRs came after two AZD1222 doses. Nearly half of unique spike-specific TCRs reportedly avoided B.1.351 and B.1.1.7 mutated regions. Females outnumbered males among donors, who were mostly white British; clonal diversity was possibly underestimated.

This clonotype was sampled from an adult in good health. The source material was peripheral blood, sampled on day 0 of AZD1222 vaccination. V is TRBV5-1 and J is TRBJ2-7; 10 bases agree with TRBD2. The CDR3 region is CASSPEIAGGYEQYF. In DNA, the CDR3 is TGCGCCAGCAGCCCCGAGATAGCGGGAGGCTACGAGCAGTACTTC.